These T cell receptor beta chains were read from a single sample in a study of T cells in Graves' hyperthyroidism and ophthalmopathy. TCRdb re-analysed the multiplex PCR reads in MiXCR, keeping a single row per CDR3 protein. Among about 110,000 distinct CDR3 sequences, more than 15% were seen once, and the ten largest hold about 45%. Sequenced input: blood. All receptors come from a woman aged 45 to 65 with Graves' hyperthyroidism. Both conserved end residues are part of each CDR3. D genes are given only for firm matches. Part of the rows lack a size; the others show once, few, many or a class for expanded clones.

d_gene | j_gene | v_gene | abundance | CDR3aa | CDR3nt
- | TRBJ1-5 | TRBV7-2 | many | CASSSGVKGQPQHF | TGTGCCAGCAGCTCGGGGGTAAAAGGGCAGCCCCAGCATTTT
- | TRBJ2-7 | TRBV7-9 | many | CASSSAGIDEQYF | TGTGCCAGCAGCTCGGCAGGGATCGACGAGCAGTACTTC
- | TRBJ2-2 | TRBV19 | few | CASSVVYTGELFF | TGTGCCAGTAGTGTAGTGTACACCGGGGAGCTGTTTTTT
TRBD1 | TRBJ1-1 | TRBV18 | - | CASSPRPGGPNTEAFF | TGTGCCAGCTCACCACGGCCAGGGGGCCCGAACACTGAAGCTTTCTTT
- | TRBJ2-2 | TRBV19 | - | CASKEGPSVGAGELFF | TGTGCCAGTAAGGAGGGGCCCTCGGTCGGGGCCGGGGAGCTGTTTTTT
- | TRBJ1-1 | TRBV12-3/TRBV12-4 | many | CASSFSGEGTEAFF | TGTGCCAGCAGTTTCTCAGGGGAGGGGACTGAAGCTTTCTTT
TRBD2 | TRBJ2-1 | TRBV20-1 | - | CSAPGTGTSGKVPYNEQFF | TGCAGTGCCCCCGGGACCGGGACTAGCGGGAAGGTCCCCTACAATGAGCAGTTCTTC
TRBD1 | TRBJ2-5 | TRBV18 | many | CASSPGQGKETQYF | TGTGCCAGCTCACCTGGACAGGGAAAAGAGACCCAGTACTTC
- | TRBJ1-1 | TRBV28 | - | CASSRRGGKAEAFF | TGTGCCAGCAGCCGAAGGGGGGGTAAGGCTGAAGCTTTCTTT
TRBD2 | TRBJ2-2 | TRBV15 | many | CATSRDRASGTGELFF | TGTGCCACCAGCAGAGATAGGGCTAGCGGGACCGGGGAGCTGTTTTTT
TRBD1 | TRBJ1-6 | TRBV7-9 | many | CASSPRGDRNSPLHF | TGTGCCAGCAGCCCCAGAGGGGACAGAAATTCACCCCTCCACTTT
- | TRBJ2-2 | TRBV7-8 | many | CASSLAASAVVTGELFF | TGTGCCAGCAGCTTAGCGGCCAGCGCGGTGGTCACCGGGGAGCTGTTTTTT
TRBD1 | TRBJ2-7 | TRBV5-1 | many | CASSELDRASSYEQYF | TGCGCCAGCAGCGAGCTGGACAGGGCATCAAGCTACGAGCAGTACTTC
TRBD1 | TRBJ2-3 | TRBV24-1 | - | CATSDRQGAGTDTQYF | TGTGCCACCAGTGACCGACAGGGGGCTGGCACAGATACGCAGTATTTT
TRBD1 | TRBJ2-2 | TRBV9 | many | CASSVTSTGALGELFF | TGTGCCAGCAGCGTGACCTCGACAGGGGCGCTTGGGGAGCTGTTTTTT
TRBD1 | TRBJ1-1 | TRBV19 | few | CASSITGTGGPKAFF | TGTGCCAGTAGTATAACCGGGACAGGGGGCCCGAAAGCTTTCTTT
TRBD1 | TRBJ2-7 | TRBV19 | many | CASSMGQDITYEQYF | TGTGCCAGTAGTATGGGACAGGATATAACCTACGAGCAGTACTTC
- | TRBJ2-5 | TRBV3-1 | many | CASSQGQIPTQETQYF | TGTGCCAGCAGCCAGGGCCAGATTCCCACCCAAGAGACCCAGTACTTC
- | TRBJ2-2 | TRBV20-1 | - | CGARAGTNTGELFF | TGCGGTGCTAGAGCCGGGACTAACACCGGGGAGCTGTTTTTT
TRBD2 | TRBJ2-7 | TRBV6-1 | many | CAARLAGENEQYF | TGTGCCGCCAGACTAGCGGGAGAAAACGAGCAGTACTTC
- | TRBJ2-5 | TRBV3-1 | many | CASSQNAGLRRGETQYF | TGTGCCAGCAGCCAAAACGCAGGACTAAGAAGGGGGGAGACCCAGTACTTC
- | TRBJ2-7 | TRBV29-1 | - | CSVALTGIGRYEQYF | TGCAGCGTTGCCTTAACAGGAATAGGAAGGTACGAGCAGTACTTC
TRBD2 | TRBJ2-5 | TRBV30 | many | CAWRASGYHQETQYF | TGTGCCTGGAGGGCTAGCGGGTACCATCAAGAGACCCAGTACTTC
- | TRBJ2-1 | TRBV2 | many | CASSEGGPIRQLNEQFF | TGTGCCAGCAGTGAAGGAGGGCCGATTAGACAACTCAATGAGCAGTTCTTC
TRBD1 | TRBJ1-2 | TRBV18 | many | CASSPRQGDGYGYTF | TGTGCCAGCTCACCACGACAGGGTGATGGCTATGGCTACACCTTC
- | TRBJ2-7 | TRBV2 | many | CASSVGLNSYEQYF | TGTGCCAGCAGTGTTGGGCTAAACTCCTACGAGCAGTACTTC
- | TRBJ1-1 | TRBV11-2 | - | CASSRGKNTEAFF | TGTGCCAGCAGCAGAGGGAAGAACACTGAAGCTTTCTTT
- | TRBJ1-5 | TRBV20-1 | - | CSASPLTGNQPQHF | TGCAGTGCTAGCCCCCTTACGGGCAATCAGCCCCAGCATTTT
- | TRBJ1-1 | TRBV30 | many | CAWKQGVNTEAFF | TGTGCCTGGAAACAGGGAGTTAACACTGAAGCTTTCTTT
- | TRBJ2-7 | TRBV29-1 | many | CSVEDQGQVGQYF | TGCAGCGTTGAAGATCAGGGGCAGGTAGGGCAGTACTTC
- | TRBJ1-5 | TRBV24-1 | many | CATSGLNQPQHF | TGTGCCACCAGTGGTCTCAATCAGCCCCAGCATTTT
- | TRBJ2-7 | TRBV4-1 | many | CASSQDLRITYEQYF | TGCGCCAGCAGCCAAGATTTAAGGATCACTTACGAGCAGTACTTC
TRBD1 | TRBJ1-1 | TRBV7-9 | many | CASSPKQGITEAFF | TGTGCCAGCAGCCCTAAACAGGGGATCACTGAAGCTTTCTTT
- | TRBJ2-7 | TRBV11-2 | once | CASSSPHEQYF | TGTGCCAGCAGCTCCCCTCACGAGCAGTACTTC
TRBD1 | TRBJ1-2 | TRBV2 | few | CASRGTGDYGYTF | TGTGCCAGCAGAGGGACAGGGGACTATGGCTACACCTTC
- | TRBJ2-7 | TRBV11-2 | - | CASSLDGGSEQYF | TGTGCCAGCAGCTTAGACGGGGGAAGCGAGCAGTACTTC
- | TRBJ2-1 | TRBV20-1 | - | CSAPGGDTDYNEQFF | TGCAGTGCTCCTGGGGGGGACACGGACTACAATGAGCAGTTCTTC
- | TRBJ1-1 | TRBV30 | many | CAWSDTGISSTEAFF | TGTGCCTGGAGTGATACAGGGATATCGAGTACTGAAGCTTTCTTT
TRBD1 | TRBJ1-1 | TRBV7-9 | - | CANSRQGFVNTEAFF | TGTGCCAACAGCCGACAGGGTTTTGTGAACACTGAAGCTTTCTTT
- | TRBJ2-7 | TRBV3-1 | many | CASSQEGTSIGEQYF | TGTGCCAGCAGCCAAGAAGGGACTTCCATCGGCGAGCAGTACTTC
TRBD2 | TRBJ2-3 | TRBV18 | many | CASSPPISGITDTQYF | TGTGCCAGCTCACCCCCGATAAGCGGGATCACAGATACGCAGTATTTT
- | TRBJ1-5 | TRBV2 | many | CASSDLPGRHSNQPQHF | TGTGCCAGCAGCGACCTTCCGGGCAGGCATAGCAATCAGCCCCAGCATTTT
- | TRBJ1-2 | TRBV12-3/TRBV12-4 | once | CASSLGPQTLYGYTF | TGTGCCAGCAGTTTAGGTCCCCAAACCCTCTATGGCTACACCTTC
- | TRBJ2-1 | TRBV20-1 | many | CSGGGGSYNEQFF | TGCAGTGGAGGGGGGGGATCCTACAATGAGCAGTTCTTC
TRBD1 | TRBJ2-1 | TRBV5-1 | many | CASSPDRGNEQFF | TGCGCCAGCAGCCCCGACAGGGGAAATGAGCAGTTCTTC
TRBD2 | TRBJ2-1 | TRBV12-3/TRBV12-4 | few | CASSPLSGEWGDSQFF | TGTGCCAGCAGTCCGCTAAGCGGGGAGTGGGGGGATTCGCAGTTCTTC
- | TRBJ2-3 | TRBV10-3 | - | CAIRPQEGSGTQYF | TGTGCCATCAGACCCCAGGAGGGATCGGGTACGCAGTATTTT
- | TRBJ1-1 | TRBV20-1 | many | CSANGVLGLDEAFF | TGCAGTGCAAACGGTGTACTCGGGTTGGATGAAGCTTTCTTT
TRBD2 | TRBJ2-3 | TRBV2 | - | CAIPPGLAGAMQYF | TGTGCCATCCCACCGGGACTAGCGGGAGCTATGCAGTATTTT
TRBD1 | TRBJ1-3 | TRBV11-2 | many | CASSSYRGISGNTIYF | TGTGCCAGCAGCTCTTACAGGGGGATCTCTGGAAACACCATATATTTT
- | TRBJ1-5 | TRBV6-1 | - | CASSSLGTHSNQPQHF | TGTGCCAGCAGTAGCCTCGGGACACACAGCAATCAGCCCCAGCATTTT
TRBD2 | TRBJ2-1 | TRBV6-1 | many | CASTAGVPLSNEQFF | TGTGCCAGCACAGCGGGGGTGCCCCTGAGCAATGAGCAGTTCTTC
- | TRBJ2-5 | TRBV28 | many | CASSLLGVRETQYF | TGTGCCAGCAGTTTACTGGGGGTTCGGGAGACCCAGTACTTC
TRBD2 | TRBJ2-1 | TRBV20-1 | - | CSARTRRELAGGSNEQFF | TGCAGTGCTAGAACCCGCAGGGAACTAGCGGGAGGCTCCAATGAGCAGTTCTTC
- | TRBJ2-5 | TRBV18 | many | CASSPTGNQETQYF | TGTGCCAGCTCACCAACAGGAAACCAAGAGACCCAGTACTTC